Listed here are 28 T cell receptor beta chains from one sample, sequenced in a study of OX40 agonist ivuxolimab in advanced cancers. Profiled with immunoSEQ multiplex PCR; TCRdb holds only in-frame clones, not every one. The repertoire consists of around 31,000 clones, with just under 90% occurring once and the leading ten covering approximately 33%. Specimen: CD4+ or CD8+ T cells sorted from blood, collected in a trial of the OX40 agonist ivuxolimab. All receptors derive from an adult with an advanced solid tumor such as melanoma, head and neck, liver or kidney cancer.

The V and J genes are TRBV19 and TRBJ2-7; D gene unclear. Trimming left V 5 bases short and J 2 bases short, with 7 bases between. CDR1 LNHDA and CDR2 SQIVND come from the germline V gene (reference sequence). The CDR3 contains 12 residues. The CDR3 DNA is TGTGCCAGTAGTGTAGGTGCCTACGAGCAGTACTTC. Amino acid sequence: CASSVGAYEQYF.

The chain is built from TRBV27 and TRBJ1-1; D gene unclear. Germline lookup yields CDR1 MNHEY and CDR2 SMNVEV (reference sequence). V shed 6 bases and J shed 7 bases, with 15 bases lying between them. CDR3 length: 13 residues. The CDR3 is CASRPQLWGEAFF. CDR3 nucleotides: TGTGCCAGCAGACCACAATTGTGGGGTGAAGCTTTCTTT.

The rearrangement joins TRBV11-3 to TRBJ2-1; D is perhaps TRBD2 (6 bases). The germline CDR1 and CDR2 sequences are SGHNT and YENEEA. V was clipped by 5 bases and J by 8 bases, with 16 bases between them. CDR3 length equals 14 residues. The CDR3 sequence: CASSPAGSIDEQFF. As DNA, the CDR3 is TGTGCCAGCAGCCCTGCGGGGAGTATTGATGAGCAGTTCTTC. The full variable domain, its missing parts supplied by reference TRBV11-3 and TRBJ2-1, is EAGVVQSPRYKIIEKKQPVAFWCNPISGHNTLYWYLQNLGQGPELLIRYENEEAVDDSQLPKDRFSAERLKGVDSTLKIQPAELGDSAVYLCASSPAGSIDEQFFGPGTRLTVL.

The chain links TRBV6-5 to TRBJ2-7, with no clear D. The germline V gene has CDR1 MNHEY and CDR2 SVGAGI. V shed 2 bases and J shed 0 bases, with 5 bases lying between them. CDR3 length equals 13 residues. The CDR3 loop is CASSYQSSYEQYF. The CDR3 DNA reads TGTGCCAGCAGTTACCAGAGCTCCTACGAGCAGTACTTC.

About this clone itself: Other DNA sequences of this sample code for an identical CDR3. V is TRBV25-1 and J is TRBJ2-2; D gene ambiguous. CDR3 size: 12 residues. The V gene's germline CDR1 is MGHDK and CDR2 SYGVNS. The V end was cut by 8 bases, the J end by 5 bases, with 9 bases between. CDR3 sequence (DNA): TGTGCCAGCGGGGATGGTACCGGGGAGCTGTTTTTT. Protein product: CASGDGTGELFF. Looking up the rest from reference TRBV25-1 and TRBJ2-2 gives the full variable domain: EADIYQTPRYLVIGTGKKITLECSQTMGHDKMYWYQQDPGMELHLIHYSYGVNSTEKGDLSSESTVSRIRTEHFPLTLESARPSHTSQYLCASGDGTGELFFGEGSRLTVL.

The chain carries TRBV28 and TRBJ1-2, with D maybe TRBD1 (6 bases). V dropped 7 bases and J dropped 4 bases, with 19 bases sitting between them. Germline CDR1 and CDR2: MDHEN and SYDVKM. The length of the CDR3 is 15 residues. The CDR3 is CASTPGAGESYGYTF. CDR3 nucleotides: TGTGCCAGCACCCCAGGGGCAGGGGAAAGCTATGGCTACACCTTC.

The chain uses TRBV27 and TRBJ2-3; no firm D call. Germline CDR1 is MNHEY and CDR2 is SMNVEV (reference sequence). Trimming removed 2 bases at V and 1 base at J, with 4 bases between. This CDR3 has 13 amino acids. In DNA form, the CDR3 reads TGTGCCAGCAGTTTAGAGGGCACAGATACGCAGTATTTT. This translates into CASSLEGTDTQYF.

J is TRBJ2-7 and V is TRBV27; D might be TRBD2 (6 bases). CDR3 length: 13 amino acids. The germline V gene has CDR1 MNHEY and CDR2 SMNVEV (reference sequence). Trimming removed 5 bases at V and 4 bases at J, with 12 bases between. This chain's CDR3 is CASSLRLGYEQYF. CDR3 nucleotides: TGTGCCAGCAGTCTAAGACTAGGGTACGAGCAGTACTTC.

This clone was seen once. The gene calls are TRBV7-8 and TRBJ2-1; possibly TRBD1 or TRBD2 for D (5 bases each). The CDR3 is 15 residues long. The germline V and J ends were trimmed by 3 bases and 4 bases, with 13 bases remaining between them. Germline CDR1 reads SGHVS; CDR2 reads FQNEAQ. The CDR3 spells CASSFRETAYNEQFF. Here the CDR3 DNA reads TGTGCCAGCAGCTTCAGGGAGACAGCTTACAATGAGCAGTTCTTC.

The chain joins TRBV5-1 to TRBJ1-1, with D hard to call. The V and J ends lost 4 bases and 3 bases respectively, with 13 bases between them. This CDR3 has 14 amino acids. Germline V lookup: CDR1 SGHRS, CDR2 YFSETQ. The CDR3 DNA reads as TGCGCCAGCAGCACTCGGCCCTCGGACACTGAAGCTTTCTTT. Its translation is CASSTRPSDTEAFF.

The chain recombines TRBV27 with TRBJ2-5, with 7 positions matching TRBD1. CDR1 and CDR2 (germline): MNHEY, SMNVEV (reference sequence). The CDR3 length is 15 residues. Trimming removed 1 base from V and 5 bases from J; junction bases left unmatched: 7. The DNA for the CDR3 is TGTGCCAGCAGTTTATGGGGACAGCCGGGGGAGACCCAGTACTTC. Protein: CASSLWGQPGETQYF.

This clone was seen a single time. V gene TRBV11-2 combines with J gene TRBJ2-3; TRBD2 matches 8 bases. V was clipped by 4 bases and J by 0 bases; unmatched bases: 6. The CDR3 length is 16 residues. The germline V gene encodes CDR1 SGHAT and CDR2 FQNNGV. Here the CDR3 reads CASSSIAGLSTDTQYF. For the CDR3, the DNA is TGTGCCAGCAGCTCAATAGCGGGGCTAAGCACAGATACGCAGTATTTT.

This clone was seen a single time. The chain uses TRBV7-3 and TRBJ2-2; D remains unclear. The CDR3 extends over 14 amino acids. Between the trimmed V and J ends, which lost 5 bases and 0 bases, there was a span of 7 bases. CDR1 and CDR2 from the germline V gene are SGHTA and FQGTGA. CDR3: CASSLLANTGELFF. CDR3 in DNA: TGTGCCAGCAGCCTTCTAGCGAACACCGGGGAGCTGTTTTTT.

The J gene is TRBJ1-2, the V gene TRBV6-6, with D unclear. Trimming removed 10 bases from V and 8 bases from J, with 20 bases in between. The CDR3 is 13 amino acids. CDR1 and CDR2 from the germline V gene are MNHNY and SVGAGI (reference sequence). The CDR3 is CANSALPAWGYTF. CDR3 nucleotide sequence: TGTGCCAATTCCGCCTTGCCGGCTTGGGGCTACACCTTC.

In this sample, this clone turned up once. The chain combines TRBV30 with TRBJ1-5, with D perhaps TRBD1 (6 bases). Per germline, CDR1 GTSNPN and CDR2 SVGIG (reference sequence). Trimming took off 3 bases at V and 6 bases at J, with 12 bases between the two ends. The CDR3 totals 13 residues. The CDR3 here is CAWRGVGAQPQHF. Here the CDR3 DNA reads TGTGCCTGGAGAGGGGTGGGGGCTCAGCCCCAGCATTTT.

This clone came up once. The V gene is TRBV10-2, the J gene TRBJ2-7; maybe TRBD2 (7 bases). CDR1 is WSHSY and CDR2 is SAAADI in the germline V gene. V was shortened by 6 bases and J by 1 base, with 13 bases between the two germline ends. This CDR3 region has 14 residues. The chain's CDR3 is CASRGGGGSYEQYF. The CDR3 coding sequence is TGCGCCAGCAGAGGAGGGGGGGGGTCCTACGAGCAGTACTTC.

The chain is built from TRBV11-2 and TRBJ2-5, with D perhaps being TRBD1 or TRBD2 (5 bases each). Between the trimmed V and J ends, which lost 3 bases and 7 bases, there was a span of 15 bases. Germline CDR1 reads SGHAT; CDR2 reads FQNNGV. The CDR3 is 14 amino acids. CDR3 protein: CASSLTGTPGTQYF. CDR3 in DNA: TGTGCCAGCAGCTTGACCGGGACCCCGGGGACCCAGTACTTC.

This clone is medium-sized (0.01 to 0.1%) in the sample. CDR3 sequence (DNA): TGTGCCAGCAGCTTACAGGGACTAGCAAATGAGCAGTTCTTC. This codes for CASSLQGLANEQFF. The chain recombines TRBV7-3 with TRBJ2-1; 9 positions agree with TRBD2. Germline V gives CDR1 SGHTA, CDR2 FQGTGA. CDR3 length: 14 residues. The trim removed 2 bases at V and 7 bases at J, leaving 3 bases unmatched.

This chain joins TRBV11-2 and TRBJ2-7; TRBD2 matches 14 bases. V gave up 2 bases and J gave up 1 base; unmatched junction bases: 4. This CDR3 has 17 residues. Germline V gene data show CDR1 as SGHAT and CDR2 as FQNNGV. CDR3 protein: CASSLPGLAGASYEQYF. CDR3 DNA sequence: TGTGCCAGCAGCTTACCGGGACTAGCGGGGGCTTCCTACGAGCAGTACTTC.

The chain combines TRBV28 with TRBJ2-7, with a possible D match to TRBD2 (6 bases). Germline CDR1 MDHEN, CDR2 SYDVKM. CDR3 length: 15 residues. The V end was cut by 3 bases, the J end by 3 bases, with 15 bases between. In DNA form, the CDR3 reads TGTGCCAGCAGTTTGATCCGGGACTCGATCTACGAGCAGTACTTC. This encodes CASSLIRDSIYEQYF.

The CDR3 DNA reads as TGTGCCAGCAGCCCCTCAGGAATCACAGATACGCAGTATTTT. It yields the protein CASSPSGITDTQYF. The chain carries TRBV9 and TRBJ2-3; D is uncertain. The CDR3 contains 14 residues. Germline V gene sequence: CDR1 SGDLS, CDR2 YYNGEE. The V gene lost 4 bases and the J gene lost 2 bases, with 11 bases spanning the gap.

V usage is TRBV9 and J usage is TRBJ2-7; tentative D call: TRBD2 (5 bases). Trimming cost V 4 bases and J 3 bases, with 14 bases left between them. The CDR3 loop spans 14 amino acids. Germline lookup yields CDR1 SGDLS and CDR2 YYNGEE. The CDR3 region is CASSPRGRNYEQYF. In nucleotides, the CDR3 is TGTGCCAGCAGCCCCCGGGGTAGAAACTACGAGCAGTACTTC.

The chain uses TRBV30 and TRBJ2-1; D gene unclear. The CDR3 totals 11 residues. The germline gives CDR1 GTSNPN, CDR2 SVGIG (reference sequence). Trimming took 7 bases from V and 6 from J, leaving 10 bases between them. The CDR3, as DNA: TGTGCCTCTCAGGCCGTCAATGAGCAGTTCTTC. Its protein is CASQAVNEQFF.

The chain is built from TRBV27 and TRBJ2-7, with 10 bases aligning to TRBD2. This CDR3 region has 14 residues. V was pared by 6 bases and J by 4 bases, with 6 bases of the junction left unmatched. Germline V gene data show CDR1 as MNHEY and CDR2 as SMNVEV (reference sequence). In nucleotides, the CDR3 is TGTGCCAGCAGAACTAGCGGGATCGTGTACGAGCAGTACTTC. It specifies CASRTSGIVYEQYF.

The V call is TRBV11-2, the J call TRBJ2-1, with 7 bases aligning to TRBD2. Trimming removed 5 bases from V and 6 bases from J; junction bases left unmatched: 22. The CDR3 loop spans 19 amino acids. The germline V gene has CDR1 SGHAT and CDR2 FQNNGV. DNA of the CDR3: TGTGCCAGCAGCGAACATGGGGAGTACGGCGGGAGTTTCGGCAATGAGCAGTTCTTC. Its protein product is CASSEHGEYGGSFGNEQFF.

This chain uses TRBV27 with TRBJ2-7; 9 nucleotides line up with TRBD2. This CDR3 is 14 amino acids long. V dropped 0 bases and J dropped 7; count of bases not matched to a gene: 4. The germline CDR1 and CDR2 sequences are MNHEY and SMNVEV (reference sequence). The CDR3 here is CASSLSSGSGEQYF. CDR3 DNA: TGTGCCAGCAGTTTATCTAGCGGGAGCGGGGAGCAGTACTTC.

The gene calls are TRBV6-5 and TRBJ1-1, with D tentatively TRBD1 (5 bases). The germline gives CDR1 MNHEY, CDR2 SVGAGI. The CDR3 loop spans 15 amino acids. The ends were cut back, 8 bases at V and 5 bases at J, with 21 bases in the middle. The CDR3 reads CASGAGAGFITEAFF. CDR3 nucleotide sequence: TGTGCCAGCGGGGCTGGGGCAGGGTTTATTACTGAAGCTTTCTTT.

This chain connects TRBV5-4 to TRBJ2-4, with D possibly being TRBD1 or TRBD2 (5 bases each). The length of the CDR3 is 14 residues. V was clipped by 2 bases and J by 9 bases, with 15 bases between them. CDR1 and CDR2 (germline): SGHNT, YYREEE (reference sequence). The CDR3 bases are TGTGCCAGCAGCTTTGGGCAGGGAGAGAGCATTCAGTACTTC. Encoded protein: CASSFGQGESIQYF.